The TCR beta chain under discussion was sequenced for a study of T cells in Graves' hyperthyroidism and ophthalmopathy. Graves' hyperthyroidism was deemed stable given no ophthalmopathy progression within 18 months. Authors of the study amplified TCR beta CDR3 regions from RNA transcripts. A first-round RT-PCR of the TCR CDR3 used the HTBI primer set. MiXCR was run by TCRdb on the multiplex PCR reads, yielding one entry per CDR3 protein. Seen here are about 480,000 distinct CDR3 sequences, approximately 15% observed once, and the top ten hold about 17%. There are many counts of this clonotype. The CDR3 spans 14 residues. V lost 5 bases and J lost 0, with 12 bases in between. The germline V gene has CDR1 DFQATT and CDR2 SNEGSKA (reference sequence).

The clonotype originates from a young woman with Graves' hyperthyroidism. The specimen sequenced was blood. The chain links TRBV20-1 to TRBJ2-3; D is undetermined. DNA for the CDR3: TGCAGTGCTGTGACCTCGCGGAGCACAGATACGCAGTATTTT. This translates into CSAVTSRSTDTQYF.